One and the same sample provided the 29 T cell receptor beta chains below, sequenced in a study of cytomegalovirus exposure and HLA in healthy donors. The primer mix had 60 Vbeta and 13 Jbeta primers. Some clones are missing from TCRdb's copy, which holds only in-frame ones; the method was immunoSEQ multiplex PCR. This table has roughly 180,000 clones, around 75% appearing once. The source material was PBMCs. Receptor source: a woman younger than 45 in good health and CMV-seropositive.

V usage is TRBV4-3 and J usage is TRBJ1-2, with 7 bases lining up with TRBD1. J was trimmed by 4 bases and V by 0 bases; bases with no gene match: 2. This CDR3 comprises 14 residues. CDR1 and CDR2 (germline): LGHNA, YSLEER. In DNA form, the CDR3 reads TGCGCCAGCAGCCAAGACAGGGGGGTCTATGGCTACACCTTC. Residues: CASSQDRGVYGYTF.

The chain carries TRBV19 and TRBJ2-2, with D possibly TRBD1 on 5 matching bases. Trimming stripped 5 bases from V and 1 base from J, with 5 bases between. The CDR3 has 13 residues. Germline V gene data show CDR1 as LNHDA and CDR2 as SQIVND (reference sequence). This CDR3 is CASSQGNTGELFF. The CDR3 nucleotides are TGTGCCAGTAGTCAGGGGAACACCGGGGAGCTGTTTTTT.

For this clone: The identical CDR3 is also encoded by other nucleotide sequences in the sample. The chain joins TRBV7-6 to TRBJ2-7; 7 nucleotides line up with TRBD2. There are 16 residues in the CDR3. Germline CDR1 reads SGHVS; CDR2 reads FNYEAQ. Unmatched junction bases numbered 14, after V lost 5 bases and J lost 4 bases. The CDR3 loop is CASSPRASGTAYEQYF. The CDR3 DNA sequence: TGTGCCAGCAGCCCCCGGGCTAGCGGTACCGCGTACGAGCAGTACTTC.

Note on this clone: Other nucleotide sequences from this sample produce the same CDR3. The chain links TRBV7-2 to TRBJ2-5; possible D gene TRBD2, 6 bases. Trimming cost V 6 bases and J 5 bases, with 10 bases left between them. Germline lookup yields CDR1 SGHTA and CDR2 FQGNSA. This CDR3 has 12 residues. The CDR3 sequence is CASRGGGETQYF. The CDR3 nucleotides are TGTGCCAGCAGGGGGGGTGGGGAGACCCAGTACTTC.

The chain recombines TRBV5-1 with TRBJ2-7, with 8 bases fitting TRBD1. This CDR3 has 15 residues. Germline V gene lookup returns CDR1 SGHRS and CDR2 YFSETQ. With 4 bases clipped from V and 3 bases from J, the junction kept 9 bases outside the gene matches. The CDR3 sequence is CASSPDRASLYEQYF. In nucleotides, the CDR3 is TGCGCCAGCAGCCCGGACAGGGCGTCCCTCTACGAGCAGTACTTC.

The J gene is TRBJ2-3, the V gene TRBV11-2; TRBD1 aligns across 8 bases. The ends lost 3 bases at V and 1 base at J; junction bases unmatched: 6. This CDR3 spans 16 amino acids. Looked up from germline, CDR1 is SGHAT and CDR2 is FQNNGV. CDR3 DNA: TGTGCCAGCAGCTTTCGACAGGGGATCGGCACAGATACGCAGTATTTT. Its protein product is CASSFRQGIGTDTQYF.

The chain is built from TRBV6-4 and TRBJ2-5, with D perhaps TRBD2 (6 bases). Germline values: CDR1 MRHNA, CDR2 SNTAGT. This CDR3 is built from 12 residues. The V gene lost 8 bases and the J gene lost 7 bases, with 14 bases spanning the gap. Here the CDR3 DNA reads TGTGCCAGCGTGGGGGGTCAGGGGACCCAGTACTTC. This translates into CASVGGQGTQYF.

This clone has only one observation. This rearrangement joins TRBV4-3 to TRBJ2-1; 7 positions agree with TRBD2. The CDR3 consists of 16 residues. Germline assignment: CDR1 LGHNA and CDR2 YSLEER. With 1 base clipped from V and 0 bases from J, the junction kept 3 bases outside the gene matches. CDR3 DNA: TGCGCCAGCAGCCAAGGGCGACTAGCCTCCTACAATGAGCAGTTCTTC. It encodes CASSQGRLASYNEQFF.

CDR3 residues: CASRGPFSTDTQYF. CDR3 sequence (DNA): TGTGCCAGCAGGGGCCCCTTTAGCACAGATACGCAGTATTTT. The genes are TRBV6-5 and TRBJ2-3, with unresolved D. The CDR3 has 14 amino acids. Trimming took off 6 bases at V and 0 bases at J, with 10 bases between the two ends. Germline V gene data show CDR1 as MNHEY and CDR2 as SVGAGI.

As DNA, the CDR3 is TGCGCCAGCAGTGAGTCGGGCAGGGGAATCGGCCAGCCCCAGCATTTT. This encodes CASSESGRGIGQPQHF. This rearrangement joins TRBV10-2 to TRBJ1-5; a weak D match, TRBD1 (6 bases). The CDR3 loop spans 16 amino acids. From germline, CDR1 is WSHSY and CDR2 SAAADI. Trimming shortened V by 0 bases and J by 7 bases, and 16 bases separated the two germline ends.

V and J are TRBV9 and TRBJ1-2; D uncertain. The CDR3 has 12 amino acids. Trimming shortened V by 3 bases and J by 7 bases, and 10 bases separated the two germline ends. CDR1 SGDLS and CDR2 YYNGEE come from the germline V gene. CDR3 sequence reads: CASSAGVVGYTF. The CDR3 nucleotides are TGTGCCAGCAGCGCGGGAGTGGTTGGCTACACCTTC.

The chain links TRBV6-1 to TRBJ2-5, with D unclear. The CDR3 consists of 13 residues. Trimming pared 6 bases from V and 5 bases from J, leaving 13 bases between. Germline values: CDR1 MNHNS, CDR2 SASEGT. CDR3 loop: CASRAVGLETQYF. The DNA for the CDR3 is TGTGCCAGCAGGGCCGTCGGGTTGGAGACCCAGTACTTC.

V is TRBV2 and J is TRBJ1-1, with D maybe TRBD1 (6 bases). CDR3 length: 14 residues. Germline CDR1 and CDR2: SNHLY and FYNNEI. Between the trimmed V and J ends, which lost 6 bases and 0 bases, there was a span of 11 bases. DNA for the CDR3: TGTGCCAGCAGACTGGGACACTTGAACACTGAAGCTTTCTTT. Its translation: CASRLGHLNTEAFF.

The gene calls are TRBV14 and TRBJ2-3; 7 bases line up with TRBD1. V lost 2 bases, J lost 5 bases, and 13 bases stayed unmatched. The CDR3 has 17 residues. Germline assignment: CDR1 SGHDN and CDR2 FVKESK. In nucleotides, the CDR3 is TGTGCCAGCAGCCAACTTAGGGGGCGAGGTGAAAGAGATACGCAGTATTTT. As protein: CASSQLRGRGERDTQYF.

The rearrangement joins TRBV5-4 to TRBJ2-7, with 9 nucleotides matching TRBD2. V gave up 0 bases and J gave up 0 bases; unmatched junction bases: 10. CDR3 length: 18 amino acids. Germline CDR1 SGHNT, CDR2 YYREEE (reference sequence). Written as DNA, the CDR3 is TGTGCCAGCAGCTTGGGCGGGACTAGCAGTATGCGCTCCTACGAGCAGTACTTC. This codes for CASSLGGTSSMRSYEQYF.

This chain links TRBV27 with TRBJ2-2; 9 bases are a match to TRBD1. J lost 4 bases, V lost 10 bases, and 4 bases had no gene match. This CDR3 has 13 amino acids. The V gene's germline CDR1 is MNHEY and CDR2 SMNVEV (reference sequence). CDR3 bases: TGTGCCACCAAGACAGGGGGCACCGGGGAGCTGTTTTTT. Translated: CATKTGGTGELFF.

This clone was detected a few times. The chain has TRBV28 and TRBJ2-1, with 11 bases identical to TRBD1. Per germline, CDR1 MDHEN and CDR2 SYDVKM. The CDR3 consists of 15 residues. The trim removed 5 bases at V and 7 bases at J, leaving 7 bases unmatched. The DNA for the CDR3 is TGTGCCAGCAGTGAGGACAGGGGGCGCGGGAATGAGCAGTTCTTC. Translated, it gives CASSEDRGRGNEQFF. The variable domain in full, completed from reference TRBV28 and TRBJ2-1, reads DVKVTQSSRYLVKRTGEKVFLECVQDMDHENMFWYRQDPGLGLRLIYFSYDVKMKEKGDIPEGYSVSREKKERFSLILESASTNQTSMYLCASSEDRGRGNEQFFGPGTRLTVL.

The chain employs TRBV7-2 and TRBJ2-7; weak D call: TRBD2 (6 bases). The CDR3 covers 15 residues. Trimming cost V 5 bases and J 2 bases, with 16 bases left between them. Germline CDR1 reads SGHTA; CDR2 reads FQGNSA. The CDR3 spells CASSPVRGAPYEQYF. In DNA form, the CDR3 reads TGTGCCAGCAGCCCCGTGCGGGGCGCCCCCTACGAGCAGTACTTC.

The chain employs TRBV7-2 and TRBJ1-1; perhaps TRBD1 as D (5 bases). Germline lookup yields CDR1 SGHTA and CDR2 FQGNSA. V was cut by 3 bases and J by 4 bases, with 21 bases left in between. CDR3 length equals 17 residues. The CDR3 nucleotides are TGTGCCAGCAGCTTCCCACAGGATGGGATAGGTAGCACTGAAGCTTTCTTT. The encoded protein is CASSFPQDGIGSTEAFF. Looking up the rest from reference TRBV7-2 and TRBJ1-1 gives the full variable domain: GAGVSQSPSNKVTEKGKDVELRCDPISGHTALYWYRQSLGQGLEFLIYFQGNSAPDKSGLPSDRFSAERTGGSVSTLTIQRTQQEDSAVYLCASSFPQDGIGSTEAFFGQGTRLTVV.

This chain links TRBV4-1 with TRBJ1-1; D not resolved. V gave up 5 bases and J gave up 4 bases, with 8 bases separating them. The germline CDR1 and CDR2 sequences are MGHRA and YSYEKL. The CDR3 has 12 residues. The CDR3 nucleotides read TGCGCCAGCAGCGGCGGAACCACTGAAGCTTTCTTT. Translation gives CASSGGTTEAFF.

The chain links TRBV6-5 to TRBJ2-2, with 7 bases fitting TRBD2. This CDR3 spans 13 amino acids. J gave up 6 bases and V 4 bases, and 2 bases lay outside the gene matches. The V gene's germline CDR1 is MNHEY and CDR2 SVGAGI. The CDR3: CASSSLAAGELFF. The CDR3 region has the DNA TGTGCCAGCAGTTCTCTAGCGGCCGGGGAGCTGTTTTTT.

The CDR3 DNA is TGTGCCAGCAGCTTTGGGAGGTACGAGCAGTACTTC. Its protein product is CASSFGRYEQYF. The gene calls are TRBV5-6 and TRBJ2-7, with D possibly matching TRBD2 (6 bases). This CDR3 spans 12 amino acids. V was trimmed by 2 bases and J by 4 bases, leaving 7 bases between them. Germline values: CDR1 SGHDT, CDR2 YYEEEE.

The genes are TRBV27 and TRBJ2-7; TRBD1 might be the D (6 bases). The CDR3 is 14 amino acids. V was shortened by 4 bases and J by 3 bases, with 13 bases between the two germline ends. Germline V gene sequence: CDR1 MNHEY, CDR2 SMNVEV (reference sequence). The CDR3 protein is CASSSGTRGYEQYF. The DNA for the CDR3 is TGTGCCAGCAGTTCCGGGACAAGGGGCTACGAGCAGTACTTC.

The genes are TRBV6-1 and TRBJ1-2, with a possible D match to TRBD1 (5 bases). This CDR3 has 13 residues. Germline-derived CDR1 and CDR2 are MNHNS and SASEGT. The V end was cut by 6 bases, the J end by 7 bases, with 15 bases between. The CDR3 nucleotides read TGTGCCAGCAGGTCGACAGCCTTGGGTGGCTACACCTTC. Translation: CASRSTALGGYTF.

This clone was observed a few times. The V call is TRBV5-8, the J call TRBJ2-7; 9 nucleotides line up with TRBD2. CDR1 is SGHTS and CDR2 is YDEGEE in the germline V gene. Trimming removed 4 bases from V and 2 bases from J; junction bases left unmatched: 10. The CDR3 is 16 amino acids. The DNA of the CDR3 is TGTGCCAGCAGCCAAGATCTAGCGGGACCTACCTACGAGCAGTACTTC. Encoded protein: CASSQDLAGPTYEQYF. The full variable domain, in which reference TRBV5-8 and TRBJ2-7 provide the parts outside the CDR3, is EAGVTQSPTHLIKTRGQQATLRCSPISGHTSVYWYQQALGLGLQFLLWYDEGEERNRGNFPPRFSGRQFPNYSSELNVNALELEDSALYLCASSQDLAGPTYEQYFGPGTRLTVT.

This chain connects TRBV7-6 to TRBJ1-4; unclear D gene. Germline V gene lookup returns CDR1 SGHVS and CDR2 FNYEAQ. This CDR3 region has 14 residues. With 3 bases removed from V and 5 bases from J, the gap between germline ends came to 10 bases. CDR3 DNA: TGTGCCAGCAGCTTCCTCAGGCAGAATGAAAAACTGTTTTTT. Translated, it gives CASSFLRQNEKLFF.

V and J are TRBV28 and TRBJ1-5, with D hard to call. The CDR3 runs 12 residues. V lost 2 bases to trimming and J lost 4 bases, with 3 bases between them. Germline V lookup: CDR1 MDHEN, CDR2 SYDVKM. The CDR3, as DNA: TGTGCCAGCAGTTTACAAAATCAGCCCCAGCATTTT. Its protein is CASSLQNQPQHF.

The J gene is TRBJ2-7, the V gene TRBV2, with TRBD1 as a possible D gene (5 bases). The CDR3 consists of 15 residues. The germline gives CDR1 SNHLY, CDR2 FYNNEI. V lost 7 bases and J 2 bases, leaving 18 bases between the germline ends. The CDR3: CASKLASGAAYEQYF. CDR3 DNA sequence: TGTGCCAGCAAGTTGGCTTCTGGGGCCGCCTACGAGCAGTACTTC.

This clone has a handful of counts. The V call is TRBV25-1, the J call TRBJ1-4; 9 bases line up with TRBD1. The J segment lost 7 bases and the V segment lost 3 bases, leaving 9 bases of the junction unmatched. Germline CDR1 and CDR2: MGHDK and SYGVNS. This CDR3 region has 16 residues. In nucleotides, the CDR3 is TGTGCCAGCAGTGACCCATTACAGGGGGCTTTTGAAAAACTGTTTTTT. Its translation: CASSDPLQGAFEKLFF. Drawing the rest from reference TRBV25-1 and TRBJ1-4, the complete variable domain is EADIYQTPRYLVIGTGKKITLECSQTMGHDKMYWYQQDPGMELHLIHYSYGVNSTEKGDLSSESTVSRIRTEHFPLTLESARPSHTSQYLCASSDPLQGAFEKLFFGSGTQLSVL.